A single sample is the source of the 11 T cell receptor beta chains below, sequenced in a study of T cells in Graves' hyperthyroidism and ophthalmopathy. From RNA transcripts, TCR beta CDR3 regions were amplified. Initially, a first-round RT-PCR of the TCR CDR3 employed the HTBI primer set. MiXCR, applied by TCRdb to the multiplex PCR reads, yields one record per CDR3 protein. The sample contains about 740,000 distinct CDR3 sequences, 11% to 15% of which appear only once. Source material: blood. The receptors shown here come from a woman aged 18-29 years with Graves' hyperthyroidism.

This sequence joins TRBV5-6 and TRBJ2-7; D is possibly TRBD1 or TRBD2 (6 bases each). Trimming took off 5 bases at V and 9 bases at J, with 12 bases between the two ends. Germline lookup yields CDR1 SGHDT and CDR2 YYEEEE. The CDR3 runs to 11 residues. The CDR3 sequence is CASRSEGGQYF. DNA of the CDR3: TGTGCCAGCAGGTCCGAGGGGGGGCAGTACTTC. The full variable domain, rest sourced from reference TRBV5-6 and TRBJ2-7, is DAGVTQSPTHLIKTRGQQVTLRCSPKSGHDTVSWYQQALGQGPQFIFQYYEEEERQRGNFPDRFSGHQFPNYSSELNVNALLLGDSALYLCASRSEGGQYFGPGTRLTVT.

At least ten counts were recorded for this clonotype. The V and J genes are TRBV28 and TRBJ1-5; D uncertain. The CDR3 is 14 residues long. V dropped 7 bases and J dropped 8 bases, with 18 bases sitting between them. Germline assignment: CDR1 MDHEN and CDR2 SYDVKM. This chain's CDR3 is CASTPMRGKEPQHF. The CDR3 nucleotides are TGTGCCAGCACCCCCATGCGGGGAAAAGAGCCCCAGCATTTT.

The chain uses TRBV24-1 and TRBJ2-7; TRBD2 agrees at 14 bases. This CDR3 has 17 amino acids. Germline assignment: CDR1 KGHDR and CDR2 SFDVKD. J lost 2 bases, V lost 4 bases, and 6 bases had no gene match. CDR3 DNA sequence: TGTGCCACCAGTGACCCCGGGACTAGCGGGAGACCCTACGAGCAGTACTTC. It yields the protein CATSDPGTSGRPYEQYF.

This clonotype was found many times. The genes are TRBV20-1 and TRBJ1-5; TRBD1 agrees at 7 bases. This CDR3 is 14 amino acids long. Germline CDR1 DFQATT, CDR2 SNEGSKA (reference sequence). The junction had 2 bases not matched to a gene; V was cut back by 0 bases and J by 3 bases. The DNA for the CDR3 is TGCAGTGCTAGAGATACAGGGGCCAATCAGCCCCAGCATTTT. It encodes CSARDTGANQPQHF.

This clonotype has a handful of counts. The rearrangement uses TRBV4-2 and TRBJ2-1, with 10 nucleotides matching TRBD2. Germline CDR1 is LGHNA and CDR2 is YNFKEQ. The CDR3 consists of 16 residues. Unmatched junction bases numbered 6, after V lost 5 bases and J lost 2 bases. CDR3 in amino acids: CASSSTGTSAYNEQFF. The CDR3 bases are TGTGCCAGCAGCTCCACCGGGACTAGCGCCTACAATGAGCAGTTCTTC.

This clonotype was observed many times. This chain uses TRBV6-1 with TRBJ1-1; D is ambiguous. Trimming pared 2 bases from V and 4 bases from J, leaving 17 bases between. CDR3 length: 16 residues. CDR1 is MNHNS, CDR2 SASEGT, per germline. The CDR3 nucleotides read TGTGCCAGCAGTGAAAAATCGACGGCGACTGGCACTGAAGCTTTCTTT. Residues: CASSEKSTATGTEAFF.

This clonotype was detected many times. The V and J genes are TRBV3-1 and TRBJ1-6; 10 bases align to TRBD1. Germline V lookup: CDR1 LGHDT, CDR2 YNNKEL (reference sequence). The J segment lost 7 bases and the V segment lost 4 bases, leaving 4 bases of the junction unmatched. The CDR3 sequence is 15 residues long. CDR3 nucleotide sequence: TGTGCCAGCAGCCTCGGGACAGGGGTCAATTCACCCCTCCACTTT. Translation gives CASSLGTGVNSPLHF.

J is TRBJ2-3 and V is TRBV11-1; the D gene is possibly TRBD1 (6 bases). V lost 5 bases, J lost 4 bases, and 16 bases lay in between. Germline V gene lookup returns CDR1 SGHAT and CDR2 FQDESV (reference sequence). This CDR3 comprises 15 residues. The CDR3, as DNA: TGTGCCAGCAGCCCCAAAGGGCAGGGGTCAGATACGCAGTATTTT. Its translation is CASSPKGQGSDTQYF. Full variable domain (missing parts from reference TRBV11-1 and TRBJ2-3): EAEVAQSPRYKITEKSQAVAFWCDPISGHATLYWYRQILGQGPELLVQFQDESVVDDSQLPKDRFSAERLKGVDSTLKIQPAELGDSAMYLCASSPKGQGSDTQYFGPGTRLTVL.

In the case of this clonotype: Being one base from a much bigger clone, this may be a read error. This chain connects TRBV4-3 to TRBJ2-5; no clear D gene. The J call may be wrong; the DNA end is better matched by TRBJ2-1. Germline V gene sequence: CDR1 LGHNA, CDR2 YSLEER. The CDR3 has 14 amino acids. The CDR3 reads CASSQDTGRETQFF. The DNA of the CDR3 is TGCGCCAGCAGCCAAGATACTGGGCGAGAGACCCAGTTCTTC.

Many counts were recorded for this clonotype. The gene calls are TRBV7-2 and TRBJ2-7; 7 bases map to TRBD1. The CDR3 extends over 15 amino acids. Germline assignment: CDR1 SGHTA and CDR2 FQGNSA. Germline trimming cut 4 bases from V and 3 bases from J; bases unmatched to any gene: 9. CDR3: CASSYDPGQNYEQYF. The CDR3 DNA reads as TGTGCCAGCAGCTATGACCCGGGACAGAACTACGAGCAGTACTTC.

This clonotype occurred a few times. The chain is built from TRBV28 and TRBJ2-7; D possibly corresponds to TRBD2 (6 bases). The CDR3 is made up of 13 amino acids. With 8 bases removed from V and 0 bases from J, the gap between germline ends came to 11 bases. Germline assignment: CDR1 MDHEN and CDR2 SYDVKM. The CDR3 is CASGHGSSYEQYF. Written as DNA, the CDR3 is TGTGCCAGCGGTCACGGGAGCTCCTACGAGCAGTACTTC.